This is a list of T cell receptor beta chains from one sample in a study of OX40 agonist ivuxolimab in advanced cancers. Only in-frame clones appear in the TCRdb table, and some are missing; sequencing was by immunoSEQ multiplex PCR. The sample has roughly 25,000 clones; roughly 76% are singletons. The starting material was CD4+ or CD8+ T cells sorted from blood, obtained in a trial of the OX40 agonist ivuxolimab. The origin of the receptors is an adult with an advanced solid tumor such as melanoma, head and neck, liver or kidney cancer. The CDR3 runs from the conserved cysteine through the conserved F or W. Fields, in order: D gene, clone size, J gene, V gene, CDR3 protein, CDR3 DNA. The D gene is left open where the match is weak. Part of the rows lack a size; the others show once, few, many or a class for expanded clones.

D gene: TRBD1; clone size: .; J gene: TRBJ1-2; V gene: TRBV4-3; CDR3 protein: CASSQTGTGNYGYTF; CDR3 DNA: TGCGCCAGCAGCCAGACCGGGACAGGAAACTATGGCTACACCTTC
D gene: .; clone size: .; J gene: TRBJ2-2; V gene: TRBV5-8; CDR3 protein: CASSQSKGPRGGELFF; CDR3 DNA: TGTGCCAGCAGCCAAAGCAAGGGACCCAGAGGCGGGGAGCTGTTTTTT
D gene: .; clone size: medium-sized; J gene: TRBJ1-3; V gene: TRBV6-5; CDR3 protein: CASSYSSGPGNTIYF; CDR3 DNA: TGTGCCAGCAGTTACTCGTCGGGTCCTGGAAACACCATATATTTT
D gene: TRBD1; clone size: .; J gene: TRBJ2-7; V gene: TRBV6-6; CDR3 protein: CASTGQETYEQYF; CDR3 DNA: TGTGCCAGCACGGGACAGGAAACCTACGAGCAGTACTTC
D gene: .; clone size: .; J gene: TRBJ2-7; V gene: TRBV5-8; CDR3 protein: CASSFLQSSYEQYF; CDR3 DNA: TGTGCCAGCAGCTTCTTACAGTCCTCCTACGAGCAGTACTTC
D gene: TRBD1; clone size: .; J gene: TRBJ1-2; V gene: TRBV27; CDR3 protein: CASSVRDRANYGYTF; CDR3 DNA: TGTGCCAGCAGTGTCCGGGACAGGGCTAACTATGGCTACACCTTC
D gene: .; clone size: few; J gene: TRBJ2-5; V gene: TRBV7-9; CDR3 protein: CASSFAAGLIAQETQYF; CDR3 DNA: TGTGCCAGCAGCTTTGCTGCGGGCTTGATTGCCCAAGAGACCCAGTACTTC
D gene: TRBD1; clone size: .; J gene: TRBJ2-1; V gene: TRBV5-1; CDR3 protein: CASSSHRGPSYNEQFF; CDR3 DNA: TGCGCCAGCAGCTCGCACAGGGGCCCATCCTACAATGAGCAGTTCTTC
D gene: .; clone size: .; J gene: TRBJ2-5; V gene: TRBV7-9; CDR3 protein: CASSFREQETQYF; CDR3 DNA: TGTGCCAGCAGCTTCCGGGAGCAAGAGACCCAGTACTTC
D gene: TRBD1; clone size: .; J gene: TRBJ1-3; V gene: TRBV19; CDR3 protein: CASNAGTGNSGNTIYF; CDR3 DNA: TGTGCCAGTAACGCTGGGACAGGGAACTCTGGAAACACCATATATTTT
D gene: TRBD2; clone size: .; J gene: TRBJ2-1; V gene: TRBV30; CDR3 protein: CAWSGAGGRIANEQFF; CDR3 DNA: TGTGCCTGGAGTGGAGCGGGGGGGCGAATTGCGAATGAGCAGTTCTTC
D gene: .; clone size: .; J gene: TRBJ1-1; V gene: TRBV14; CDR3 protein: CASSQDLRRGAFF; CDR3 DNA: TGTGCCAGCAGCCAAGATTTACGCCGGGGAGCTTTCTTT
D gene: .; clone size: once; J gene: TRBJ2-3; V gene: TRBV4-1; CDR3 protein: CASSQDRLEADTQYF; CDR3 DNA: TGCGCCAGCAGCCAAGATCGCCTAGAGGCAGATACGCAGTATTTT
D gene: TRBD2; clone size: once; J gene: TRBJ2-2; V gene: TRBV13; CDR3 protein: CASSFSGGGPGELFF; CDR3 DNA: TGTGCCAGCAGTTTCAGCGGGGGGGGTCCCGGGGAGCTGTTTTTT
D gene: .; clone size: .; J gene: TRBJ2-5; V gene: TRBV29-1; CDR3 protein: CSVEDPQELDQETQYF; CDR3 DNA: TGCAGCGTTGAAGACCCCCAGGAACTAGACCAAGAGACCCAGTACTTC
D gene: TRBD2; clone size: .; J gene: TRBJ2-1; V gene: TRBV4-3; CDR3 protein: CASGTSGDHNEQFF; CDR3 DNA: TGCGCCAGTGGGACTAGCGGAGATCACAATGAGCAGTTCTTC
D gene: TRBD1; clone size: .; J gene: TRBJ1-2; V gene: TRBV30; CDR3 protein: CAWRTGAYGYTF; CDR3 DNA: TGTGCCTGGAGGACAGGGGCCTATGGCTACACCTTC
D gene: .; clone size: once; J gene: TRBJ2-3; V gene: TRBV11-1; CDR3 protein: CASSLGAVGTDTQYF; CDR3 DNA: TGTGCCAGCAGCCTAGGGGCGGTGGGCACAGATACGCAGTATTTT
D gene: TRBD1; clone size: .; J gene: TRBJ1-3; V gene: TRBV7-9; CDR3 protein: CASSPGGTFFGNTIYF; CDR3 DNA: TGTGCCAGCAGCCCAGGGGGGACCTTCTTTGGAAACACCATATATTTT
D gene: TRBD2; clone size: .; J gene: TRBJ2-7; V gene: TRBV19; CDR3 protein: CASSIAGGSYEQYF; CDR3 DNA: TGTGCCAGTAGTATAGCGGGGGGCTCCTACGAGCAGTACTTC
D gene: .; clone size: .; J gene: TRBJ2-1; V gene: TRBV6-1; CDR3 protein: CASSVEQGGYDNEQFF; CDR3 DNA: TGTGCCAGCAGTGTCGAACAGGGTGGATATGACAATGAGCAGTTCTTC
D gene: .; clone size: .; J gene: TRBJ2-7; V gene: TRBV7-9; CDR3 protein: CASSLLRGREQYF; CDR3 DNA: TGTGCCAGCAGCTTACTACGGGGGCGAGAGCAGTACTTC
D gene: .; clone size: .; J gene: TRBJ2-7; V gene: TRBV4-3; CDR3 protein: CASSQDSRTYEQYF; CDR3 DNA: TGCGCCAGCAGCCAAGATTCACGAACCTACGAGCAGTACTTC
D gene: .; clone size: few; J gene: TRBJ2-2; V gene: TRBV4-3; CDR3 protein: CASSKRKDGAGELFF; CDR3 DNA: TGCGCCAGCAGCAAAAGGAAGGATGGGGCCGGGGAGCTGTTTTTT
D gene: .; clone size: .; J gene: TRBJ2-5; V gene: TRBV5-4; CDR3 protein: CASSLGVYQYF; CDR3 DNA: TGTGCCAGCAGCTTGGGTGTATACCAGTACTTC
D gene: TRBD2; clone size: .; J gene: TRBJ2-1; V gene: TRBV7-6; CDR3 protein: CASSLAGLAGVDEQFF; CDR3 DNA: TGTGCCAGCAGCTTAGCCGGCCTAGCGGGGGTAGATGAGCAGTTCTTC
D gene: .; clone size: .; J gene: TRBJ2-5; V gene: TRBV29-1; CDR3 protein: CSVEGTGRETQYF; CDR3 DNA: TGCAGCGTTGAGGGGACTGGCCGGGAGACCCAGTACTTC
D gene: TRBD1; clone size: .; J gene: TRBJ2-1; V gene: TRBV5-4; CDR3 protein: CASSLSGQGYNEQFF; CDR3 DNA: TGTGCCAGCAGCTTGTCGGGACAGGGATACAATGAGCAGTTCTTC
D gene: .; clone size: .; J gene: TRBJ1-6; V gene: TRBV4-1; CDR3 protein: CASSASPGVSSYNSPLHF; CDR3 DNA: TGCGCCAGCAGCGCAAGCCCCGGGGTGAGCTCCTATAATTCACCCCTCCACTTT
D gene: TRBD2; clone size: .; J gene: TRBJ2-5; V gene: TRBV6-1; CDR3 protein: CASSDLAGGPQETQYF; CDR3 DNA: TGTGCCAGCAGTGATCTAGCGGGGGGACCCCAAGAGACCCAGTACTTC
D gene: .; clone size: .; J gene: TRBJ2-1; V gene: TRBV2; CDR3 protein: CASSRGSDEQFF; CDR3 DNA: TGTGCCAGCAGCCGGGGTTCCGATGAGCAGTTCTTC
D gene: .; clone size: .; J gene: TRBJ2-3; V gene: TRBV5-6; CDR3 protein: CASTSWGGATDTQYF; CDR3 DNA: TGTGCCAGCACCTCCTGGGGGGGGGCCACAGATACGCAGTATTTT
D gene: .; clone size: .; J gene: TRBJ2-7; V gene: TRBV2; CDR3 protein: CASSESLEGSDTYEQYF; CDR3 DNA: TGTGCCAGCAGTGAAAGTCTCGAGGGATCCGACACCTACGAGCAGTACTTC
D gene: TRBD2; clone size: .; J gene: TRBJ2-7; V gene: TRBV4-3; CDR3 protein: CASSQDSLAGEQYF; CDR3 DNA: TGCGCCAGCAGCCAAGATAGTCTAGCGGGGGAGCAGTACTTC
D gene: TRBD1; clone size: .; J gene: TRBJ1-2; V gene: TRBV19; CDR3 protein: CASSIGRTGNYGYTF; CDR3 DNA: TGTGCCAGTAGTATAGGGAGGACAGGGAACTATGGCTACACCTTC
D gene: TRBD1; clone size: .; J gene: TRBJ2-3; V gene: TRBV7-2; CDR3 protein: CASSLTGPTDTQYF; CDR3 DNA: TGTGCCAGCAGCTTGACAGGGCCCACAGATACGCAGTATTTT
D gene: TRBD1; clone size: .; J gene: TRBJ2-7; V gene: TRBV9; CDR3 protein: CASSAPDRGLHEQYF; CDR3 DNA: TGTGCCAGCAGCGCCCCGGACAGGGGGCTCCACGAGCAGTACTTC
D gene: TRBD2; clone size: .; J gene: TRBJ2-1; V gene: TRBV4-3; CDR3 protein: CASSSSGAFYNEQFF; CDR3 DNA: TGCGCCAGCAGCTCAAGCGGGGCCTTTTACAATGAGCAGTTCTTC
D gene: .; clone size: .; J gene: TRBJ1-6; V gene: TRBV19; CDR3 protein: CASSMGGTSPLHF; CDR3 DNA: TGTGCCAGTAGTATGGGGGGCACTTCACCCCTCCACTTT
D gene: TRBD1; clone size: few; J gene: TRBJ2-7; V gene: TRBV7-9; CDR3 protein: CASSDRGQGLYEQYF; CDR3 DNA: TGTGCCAGCAGCGATCGGGGACAGGGCCTCTACGAGCAGTACTTC
D gene: .; clone size: medium-sized; J gene: TRBJ1-5; V gene: TRBV6-6; CDR3 protein: CASSSTVQPQHF; CDR3 DNA: TGTGCCAGCAGTTCGACAGTTCAGCCCCAGCATTTT
D gene: TRBD1; clone size: .; J gene: TRBJ2-2; V gene: TRBV5-6; CDR3 protein: CASSSGQGALWDTGELFF; CDR3 DNA: TGTGCCAGCAGCTCGGGACAGGGTGCGCTATGGGACACCGGGGAGCTGTTTTTT
D gene: .; clone size: .; J gene: TRBJ1-5; V gene: TRBV28; CDR3 protein: CASSTQTSRAIGDQPQHF; CDR3 DNA: TGTGCCAGCAGCACTCAGACTTCGAGGGCAATCGGGGATCAGCCCCAGCATTTT
D gene: TRBD2; clone size: once; J gene: TRBJ2-3; V gene: TRBV27; CDR3 protein: CASSPGLADITDTQYF; CDR3 DNA: TGTGCCAGCAGTCCGGGACTAGCGGATATCACAGATACGCAGTATTTT
D gene: .; clone size: .; J gene: TRBJ1-4; V gene: TRBV7-2; CDR3 protein: CASSFKGMSEKLFF; CDR3 DNA: TGTGCCAGCAGCTTTAAGGGGATGTCGGAAAAACTGTTTTTT
D gene: .; clone size: .; J gene: TRBJ2-3; V gene: TRBV6-1; CDR3 protein: CASTAYTDTQYF; CDR3 DNA: TGTGCCAGCACGGCCTACACAGATACGCAGTATTTT
D gene: .; clone size: once; J gene: TRBJ2-2; V gene: TRBV6-5; CDR3 protein: CASSYDWTGELFF; CDR3 DNA: TGTGCCAGCAGTTACGATTGGACCGGGGAGCTGTTTTTT
D gene: TRBD1; clone size: few; J gene: TRBJ2-2; V gene: TRBV4-3; CDR3 protein: CASSPGTGTNTGELFF; CDR3 DNA: TGCGCCAGCAGCCCCGGGACAGGCACAAACACCGGGGAGCTGTTTTTT
D gene: .; clone size: .; J gene: TRBJ1-1; V gene: TRBV5-8; CDR3 protein: CASTASWGADTEAFF; CDR3 DNA: TGTGCCAGCACCGCGTCATGGGGCGCAGACACTGAAGCTTTCTTT
D gene: .; clone size: .; J gene: TRBJ2-7; V gene: TRBV30; CDR3 protein: CAWSVSSSSYEQYF; CDR3 DNA: TGTGCCTGGAGTGTATCATCATCAAGCTACGAGCAGTACTTC
D gene: TRBD1; clone size: few; J gene: TRBJ2-7; V gene: TRBV9; CDR3 protein: CASSAGQGDEQYF; CDR3 DNA: TGTGCCAGCAGCGCGGGACAGGGTGACGAGCAGTACTTC
D gene: .; clone size: .; J gene: TRBJ2-1; V gene: TRBV29-1; CDR3 protein: CSALQGSHEQFF; CDR3 DNA: TGCAGCGCGTTGCAGGGTAGCCATGAGCAGTTCTTC
D gene: .; clone size: once; J gene: TRBJ1-1; V gene: TRBV2; CDR3 protein: CASSPTQMNTEAFF; CDR3 DNA: TGTGCCAGCAGCCCGACACAAATGAACACTGAAGCTTTCTTT